The rows below give T cell receptor beta chains drawn from one sample of a study of T cells after yellow fever vaccination. A single record per CDR3 protein comes from TCRdb applying MiXCR to the 5' RACE reads. The table lists roughly 350,000 distinct CDR3 sequences, roughly 3.9% of them singletons, with roughly 25% in the top ten. Sequences were derived from PBMCs, sampled 5 days after the yellow fever booster vaccination. The receptors shown here come from a man aged 18 to 29 who received the YFV17D yellow fever vaccine. Both conserved end residues are part of each CDR3. Each record gives: V gene, CDR3 length, CDR3 protein.

v_call: TRBV6-2/TRBV6-3; cdr3_length: 11; cdr3_aa: CASTRSTEAFF
v_call: TRBV7-3; cdr3_length: 13; cdr3_aa: CASSSDRNSGYTF
v_call: TRBV6-5; cdr3_length: 15; cdr3_aa: CASSYEGQATDTQYF
v_call: TRBV4-3; cdr3_length: 19; cdr3_aa: CASSQDLGVAGRGNNEQFF
v_call: TRBV20-1; cdr3_length: 13; cdr3_aa: CSARRRARDEQYF
v_call: TRBV4-2; cdr3_length: 16; cdr3_aa: CASSQEAGANTGELFF
v_call: TRBV7-9; cdr3_length: 16; cdr3_aa: CASSSLAGGREETQYF
v_call: TRBV20-1; cdr3_length: 14; cdr3_aa: CSAQHREVTGELFF
v_call: TRBV5-1; cdr3_length: 17; cdr3_aa: CASSAPLVGTSAGELFF
v_call: TRBV4-1; cdr3_length: 16; cdr3_aa: CASNEGVGQFYEKLFF
v_call: TRBV6-5; cdr3_length: 16; cdr3_aa: CASSSPGTGSVKEQFF
v_call: TRBV10-1; cdr3_length: 14; cdr3_aa: CASSVKGLDGELFF
v_call: TRBV13; cdr3_length: 13; cdr3_aa: CASSPTGQAEAFF
v_call: TRBV27; cdr3_length: 15; cdr3_aa: CASSLGRRGHNEQYF
v_call: TRBV5-6; cdr3_length: 14; cdr3_aa: CASSLSSGADTQYF
v_call: TRBV5-1; cdr3_length: 15; cdr3_aa: CASSSNRAHFDEQYF
v_call: TRBV27; cdr3_length: 16; cdr3_aa: CASSPRQVSGANVLTF
v_call: TRBV7-9; cdr3_length: 14; cdr3_aa: CASSLEPENTEAFF
v_call: TRBV5-1; cdr3_length: 14; cdr3_aa: CASSPTDVRTEAFF
v_call: TRBV28; cdr3_length: 14; cdr3_aa: CATIPGQGSYEQYF
v_call: TRBV9; cdr3_length: 14; cdr3_aa: CASSSLTGFGGYTF
v_call: TRBV20-1; cdr3_length: 13; cdr3_aa: CSATAAGVNEQFF
v_call: TRBV5-6; cdr3_length: 16; cdr3_aa: CASSLVHFSGANVLTF
v_call: TRBV4-3; cdr3_length: 17; cdr3_aa: CASSPRSGDMRAGELFF
v_call: TRBV12-3/TRBV12-4; cdr3_length: 14; cdr3_aa: CASGDGGAYNEQFF
v_call: TRBV6-2/TRBV6-3; cdr3_length: 17; cdr3_aa: CASRTGDADRFIWPQHF
v_call: TRBV12-3/TRBV12-4; cdr3_length: 14; cdr3_aa: CASSLPRANEKLFF
v_call: TRBV24-1; cdr3_length: 15; cdr3_aa: CATSEPSGGYNEQFF
v_call: TRBV25-1; cdr3_length: 15; cdr3_aa: CASSERGSDNQPQHF
v_call: TRBV5-8; cdr3_length: 14; cdr3_aa: CASSLEPGNTEAFF
v_call: TRBV7-2; cdr3_length: 16; cdr3_aa: CASSWYLGGSNQPQHF
v_call: TRBV20-1; cdr3_length: 11; cdr3_aa: CSASDGNEQFF
v_call: TRBV7-3; cdr3_length: 20; cdr3_aa: CASSSVSLLAGGVKADTQYF
v_call: TRBV19; cdr3_length: 14; cdr3_aa: CASTANSYNSPLHF
v_call: TRBV7-6; cdr3_length: 17; cdr3_aa: CASSPHGPGQSTDTQYF
v_call: TRBV12-3/TRBV12-4; cdr3_length: 14; cdr3_aa: CASSLWGARETQYF
v_call: TRBV15; cdr3_length: 15; cdr3_aa: CATSRDPGLQETQYF
v_call: TRBV4-3; cdr3_length: 15; cdr3_aa: CASSLSGTGETEAFF
v_call: TRBV29-1; cdr3_length: 13; cdr3_aa: CSVGQHGDQPQHF
v_call: TRBV6-5; cdr3_length: 16; cdr3_aa: CASSYGTGAGANVLTF
v_call: TRBV7-2; cdr3_length: 13; cdr3_aa: CASSFTNTGELFF
v_call: TRBV12-3/TRBV12-4; cdr3_length: 16; cdr3_aa: CASSLVAAGSNQPQHF
v_call: TRBV12-3/TRBV12-4; cdr3_length: 16; cdr3_aa: CASSPVPGKINYGYTF
v_call: TRBV7-2; cdr3_length: 17; cdr3_aa: CASSPRLAGARTDTQYF
v_call: TRBV5-4; cdr3_length: 16; cdr3_aa: CASSLQRSHPLLEQFF
v_call: TRBV7-9; cdr3_length: 11; cdr3_aa: CASSMGETQYF
v_call: TRBV7-9; cdr3_length: 13; cdr3_aa: CASSPGQGRGYTF
v_call: TRBV7-9; cdr3_length: 13; cdr3_aa: CASSSSGSEKLFF
v_call: TRBV20-1; cdr3_length: 13; cdr3_aa: CSLSIASQGTQYF
v_call: TRBV7-2; cdr3_length: 17; cdr3_aa: CASSPGYTAYMNTEAFF
v_call: TRBV4-1; cdr3_length: 15; cdr3_aa: CASSHHGTVIDTQYF
v_call: TRBV3-1; cdr3_length: 13; cdr3_aa: CASSQEGRQEQYF
v_call: TRBV12-3/TRBV12-4; cdr3_length: 15; cdr3_aa: CASSTSGTRGETQYF
v_call: TRBV3-1; cdr3_length: 13; cdr3_aa: CASSQELHYEQYF
v_call: TRBV6-5; cdr3_length: 12; cdr3_aa: CASTRLSYEQYF
v_call: TRBV7-8; cdr3_length: 14; cdr3_aa: CASSVGGRSYEQYF
v_call: TRBV27; cdr3_length: 15; cdr3_aa: CASYGAGGPTDTQYF
v_call: TRBV20-1; cdr3_length: 14; cdr3_aa: CSARPRSNTGELFF
v_call: TRBV7-2; cdr3_length: 13; cdr3_aa: CASRQDRVDTQYF
v_call: TRBV4-1; cdr3_length: 15; cdr3_aa: CASSQARVHYYGYTF